This TCR beta chain was retrieved from a study of T cells in localized non-small cell lung cancer. Broader study findings: Blood T cell density predicted longer survival; adjacent-lung clonality, shorter. For the top 100 tumor clones, a median approximately 50 also appeared in adjacent lung. Without multi-region sequencing, intratumor heterogeneity could not be excluded.

About this clone: Its antigen is as yet unknown.

Some clones are missing from TCRdb's copy, which holds only in-frame ones; the method was immunoSEQ multiplex PCR. The sample yields about 59,000 clones, roughly 90% seen once. There are 15 residues in the CDR3. J gave up 4 bases and V 3 bases, and 5 bases lay outside the gene matches. Per germline, CDR1 SGHTA and CDR2 FQGTGA. The starting material was peripheral blood, obtained before any cancer treatment. The chain is built from TRBV7-3 and TRBJ2-3; TRBD2 matches 9 bases. The source is a man aged 40 to 69 with stage I lung adenocarcinoma. The CDR3 here is CASSFGTSPADTQYF. CDR3 bases: TGTGCCAGCAGCTTCGGGACTAGCCCAGCAGATACGCAGTATTTT.